The present entry profiles one T cell receptor (beta chain) with its context. Its antigen is undetermined. The CDR3 sequence is 12 residues long. Trimming shortened V by 6 bases and J by 1 base, and 6 bases separated the two germline ends. Per germline, CDR1 MDHEN and CDR2 SYDVKM. Primers: 60 Vbeta forward and 13 Jbeta reverse. Method: immunoSEQ multiplex PCR; TCRdb's copy keeps in-frame clones and lacks some. This table has roughly 200,000 clones, 9.5% to 15% appearing once. The data derive from a study of cytomegalovirus exposure and HLA in healthy donors. Study context: An analysis done earlier identified 95 million to 140 million unique TCR beta sequences from 150 million to 200 million T cells.

General study findings and limits: The likely origin of a cluster of highly shared sequence variants was a sequencing artifact. When analyzed later, a missense DCLRE1C variant was found to be linked to TCR beta V- and J-gene trimming. Productive status was seen about 87% or about 30% of the time for most TCR beta V segments in an earlier analysis.

Specimen: PBMCs. The TCR was taken from a man aged 50 to 60 in good health and CMV-seropositive. J is TRBJ1-1 and V is TRBV28; the D is unclear. DNA for the CDR3: TGTGCCAGCAGGTTCGGGAACACTGAAGCTTTCTTT. Encoded protein: CASRFGNTEAFF.